Described below is a single TCR beta chain sequence and its context. The antigen remains unidentified. The data stem from a study of cytomegalovirus exposure and HLA in healthy donors. Study outcomes and limitations: An analysis done earlier found most TCR beta V segments productive about 87% or about 30% of the time.

Vbeta (60) and Jbeta (13) primers were used in the PCR. Source study methods: In a later analysis, the count reached some 88 million unique TCR beta chains, with about 9.9 million shared. Produced via immunoSEQ multiplex PCR; TCRdb's table is partial and in-frame only. The DNA was the basis for D and trimming; V, J and clone size are from that table. There are tens of thousands of clones in the sample; 79% occur only once, and over 3% lies in the top ten. Germline CDR1 is GTSNPN and CDR2 is SVGIG (reference sequence). V lost 4 bases and J lost 3; bases outside the gene matches: 7. The CDR3 runs to 14 residues.

The genes are TRBV30 and TRBJ2-7; the match to TRBD1 covers 9 bases. This receptor was identified in a woman aged 40-49 years in good health and CMV-seronegative. The sequencing input was PBMCs. CDR3 DNA sequence: TGTGCCTGGACCCCGACAGGGGGGCACTACGAGCAGTACTTC. This translates into CAWTPTGGHYEQYF.